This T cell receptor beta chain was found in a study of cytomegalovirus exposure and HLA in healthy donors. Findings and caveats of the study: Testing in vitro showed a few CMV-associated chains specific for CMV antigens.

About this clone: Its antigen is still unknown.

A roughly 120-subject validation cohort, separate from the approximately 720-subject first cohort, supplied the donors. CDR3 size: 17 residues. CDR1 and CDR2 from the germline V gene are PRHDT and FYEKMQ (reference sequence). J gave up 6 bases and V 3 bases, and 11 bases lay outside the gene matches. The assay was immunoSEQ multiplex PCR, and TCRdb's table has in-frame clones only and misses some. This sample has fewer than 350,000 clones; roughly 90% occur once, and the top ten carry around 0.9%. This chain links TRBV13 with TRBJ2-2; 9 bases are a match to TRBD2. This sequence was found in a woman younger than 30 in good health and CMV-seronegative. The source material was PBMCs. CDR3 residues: CASSFKSTSGRPGELFF. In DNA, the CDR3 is TGTGCCAGCAGCTTTAAGTCGACTAGCGGAAGACCCGGGGAGCTGTTTTTT.